These 2 T cell receptor beta chains originate from one sample sequenced in a study of cytomegalovirus exposure and HLA in healthy donors listed by TCRdb under 2017. Libraries were constructed by the immunoSEQ multiplex PCR assay. For the multiplex PCR, a mixture combining 60 forward primers for TCR Vbeta segments and 13 reverse primers for TCR Jbeta segments was used. Entries here come from immuneACCESS through TCRdb and include only in-frame sequences with V and J called. Some clones fail to appear in such tables; in the studies checked, an unresolved V gene covers under half of the shortfall, and the cause of the remainder is unknown. The sample records some 170,000 clones, 79% of which are singletons. The ten most abundant clones make up under 2.5% of the sample. The sample was PBMCs. The receptor set was obtained from a man aged 40-55 years in good health and CMV-seronegative.

This CDR3 reads CASSWGTSGTKSSYEQYF. The CDR3 DNA sequence: TGCGCCAGCAGCTGGGGGACTAGCGGGACGAAGTCTTCCTACGAGCAGTACTTC. V is TRBV5-1 and J is TRBJ2-7, with TRBD2 identical over 13 bases. Looked up from germline, CDR1 is SGHRS and CDR2 is YFSETQ. This CDR3 contains 18 residues. Losses at the gene ends were 3 bases for V and 1 base for J; bases not matched to a gene: 10.

The chain uses TRBV10-3 and TRBJ2-2; perhaps TRBD2 as D (5 bases). With 6 bases removed from V and 5 bases from J, the gap between germline ends came to 10 bases. The CDR3 consists of 13 residues. Germline lookup yields CDR1 ENHRY and CDR2 SYGVKD. DNA for the CDR3: TGTGCCATCAGCGGGGATTGGACCGGGGAGCTGTTTTTT. Its protein product is CAISGDWTGELFF.